Detailed here is one T cell receptor beta chain. Germline V gene lookup returns CDR1 SGHRS and CDR2 YFSETQ. There are 13 residues in the CDR3. The junction had 0 bases not matched to a gene; V was cut back by 3 bases and J by 4 bases. These data are taken from a study of cytomegalovirus exposure and HLA in healthy donors. Vbeta (60) and Jbeta (13) primers were used in the PCR. Generated by immunoSEQ multiplex PCR, the TCRdb table keeps only in-frame clones and is missing some. Counted here are fewer than 200,000 clones, roughly 87% occurring once; the ten biggest clones make up less than 0.3%. Healthy bone marrow donors formed the donor group.

Sample: PBMCs. The genes are TRBV5-1 and TRBJ2-3; the match to TRBD1 covers 9 bases. The sequence was obtained from a girl under three years old in good health and CMV-seronegative. CDR3 sequence (DNA): TGCGCCAGCAGCTGGGACAGGGCAGATACGCAGTATTTT. This sequence encodes CASSWDRADTQYF.